These 18 T cell receptor beta chains were sequenced from one sample in a study of T cell repertoires in cytomegalovirus infection. MiXCR, run by TCRdb on the reads, gives a single entry per CDR3 protein. This table has about 260,000 distinct CDR3 sequences, about an eighth appearing once. Sequencing was performed on PBMCs. Receptors were obtained from a human donor in good health (CMV status not recorded). Some clones in this sample may be carry-over from other donors' samples.

This clonotype was found a few times. This chain joins TRBV20-1 and TRBJ2-3; D is uncertain. V lost 2 bases, J lost 4 bases, and 10 bases lay in between. Germline V lookup: CDR1 DFQATT, CDR2 SNEGSKA (reference sequence). This CDR3 spans 13 amino acids. CDR3 nucleotide sequence: TGCAGTGCTAGACCGGACGCCTCAGATACGCAGTATTTT. This codes for CSARPDASDTQYF.

A few counts support this clonotype. This chain uses TRBV25-1 with TRBJ2-3; TRBD2 might be the D (6 bases). V was cut by 3 bases and J by 6 bases, with 22 bases left in between. The CDR3 spans 17 residues. The V gene's germline CDR1 is MGHDK and CDR2 SYGVNS. The CDR3 loop is CASSEPRTPRGRDTQYF. In DNA form, the CDR3 reads TGTGCCAGCAGTGAGCCCCGGACACCTCGGGGGAGGGATACGCAGTATTTT.

The genes are TRBV20-1 and TRBJ1-1; 7 bases fit TRBD1. This CDR3 is built from 13 residues. Germline V CDR1 and CDR2: DFQATT, SNEGSKA (reference sequence). V shed 5 bases and J 9 bases; nucleotides not matched to a gene: 12. In DNA form, the CDR3 reads TGCAGTGCTCCAACTACCGGGACAGTGAAAGCTTTCTTT. Protein: CSAPTTGTVKAFF.

V gene TRBV29-1 combines with J gene TRBJ2-2; 8 bases line up with TRBD1. Germline trimming cut 7 bases from V and 5 bases from J; bases unmatched to any gene: 12. This CDR3 is built from 15 residues. Germline CDR1 is SQVTM and CDR2 is ANQGSEA. The CDR3 spells CSAPYGQGQTGELFF. For the CDR3, the DNA is TGCAGCGCCCCATACGGACAGGGACAAACCGGGGAGCTGTTTTTT.

The chain employs TRBV20-1 and TRBJ1-6; 8 bases line up with TRBD1. V shed 6 bases and J 7 bases; nucleotides not matched to a gene: 8. The CDR3 sequence is 14 residues long. CDR1 and CDR2 from the germline V gene are DFQATT and SNEGSKA (reference sequence). In DNA form, the CDR3 reads TGCAGTGCCAAAATGACAGGGGCGAATTCACCCCTCCACTTT. Translated: CSAKMTGANSPLHF.

Many counts were recorded for this clonotype. V usage is TRBV7-2 and J usage is TRBJ1-5; D perhaps matches TRBD1 (5 bases). CDR1 is SGHTA and CDR2 is FQGNSA in the germline V gene. CDR3 length equals 14 residues. Trimming cost V 0 bases and J 7 bases, with 10 bases left between them. CDR3 sequence reads: CASSLAGGGQPQHF. DNA for the CDR3: TGTGCCAGCAGCTTAGCGGGCGGGGGGCAGCCCCAGCATTTT.

This clonotype was seen at least ten times. The chain links TRBV7-2 to TRBJ2-3; 7 bases align to TRBD2. This CDR3 is 16 amino acids long. Germline lookup yields CDR1 SGHTA and CDR2 FQGNSA. V was pared by 5 bases and J by 1 base, with 9 bases of the junction left unmatched. The CDR3 protein is CASSPYPAGGTDTQYF. CDR3 nucleotide sequence: TGTGCCAGCAGCCCATACCCCGCGGGAGGCACAGATACGCAGTATTTT. Based on the CDR3 plus reference TRBV7-2 and TRBJ2-3, the full variable domain is GAGVSQSPSNKVTEKGKDVELRCDPISGHTALYWYRQSLGQGLEFLIYFQGNSAPDKSGLPSDRFSAERTGGSVSTLTIQRTQQEDSAVYLCASSPYPAGGTDTQYFGPGTRLTVL.

The chain couples TRBV29-1 to TRBJ2-6; TRBD2 matches at 7 bases. J was trimmed by 2 bases and V by 1 base; bases with no gene match: 2. The CDR3 has 15 amino acids. Germline-derived CDR1 and CDR2 are SQVTM and ANQGSEA. CDR3 DNA sequence: TGCAGCGTTGAAGTAGGACTAGCTGGGGCCAACGTCCTGACTTTC. This encodes CSVEVGLAGANVLTF. Full variable domain (rest looked up from reference TRBV29-1 and TRBJ2-6): SAVISQKPSRDICQRGTSLTIQCQVDSQVTMMFWYRQQPGQSLTLIATANQGSEATYESGFVIDKFPISRPNLTFSTLTVSNMSPEDSSIYLCSVEVGLAGANVLTFGAGSRLTVL.

This clonotype showed up just a few times. The V call is TRBV4-3, the J call TRBJ1-5; no clear D. V dropped 1 base and J dropped 6 bases, with 13 bases sitting between them. Germline CDR1 and CDR2: LGHNA and YSLEER. This CDR3 has 15 amino acids. Written as DNA, the CDR3 is TGCGCCAGCAGCCAAGTTTACTCACCCTTTCAGCCCCAGCATTTT. Translation gives CASSQVYSPFQPQHF.

This clonotype has more than one count but fewer than ten. V and J are TRBV6-5 and TRBJ2-2, with 11 bases aligning to TRBD2. This CDR3 contains 15 residues. The germline gives CDR1 MNHEY, CDR2 SVGAGI. Trimming removed 5 bases from V and 4 bases from J; junction bases left unmatched: 3. CDR3 in amino acids: CASSPGLAATGELFF. CDR3 in DNA: TGTGCCAGCAGTCCGGGACTAGCGGCCACCGGGGAGCTGTTTTTT.

This clonotype has at least ten counts. This chain joins TRBV28 and TRBJ2-1; possibly TRBD2 for D (6 bases). The V and J ends lost 3 bases and 5 bases respectively, with 20 bases between them. Germline V gene sequence: CDR1 MDHEN, CDR2 SYDVKM. The CDR3 is 17 residues long. This CDR3 reads CASSFGRRAGRNNEQFF. Here the CDR3 DNA reads TGTGCCAGCAGTTTCGGAAGGAGGGCCGGGCGAAACAATGAGCAGTTCTTC.

This sequence joins TRBV2 and TRBJ2-2; 11 bases agree with TRBD1. This CDR3 comprises 14 residues. The V segment lost 6 bases and the J segment 4 bases; nucleotides outside the gene matches: 1. Germline values: CDR1 SNHLY, CDR2 FYNNEI. The CDR3 region has the DNA TGTGCCAGCAGCGGGACAGGGGGCACCGGGGAGCTGTTTTTT. This encodes CASSGTGGTGELFF.

The table lists this clonotype with many counts. The chain links TRBV28 to TRBJ2-2, with unresolved D. Germline V gene lookup returns CDR1 MDHEN and CDR2 SYDVKM. Trimming took off 1 base at V and 5 bases at J, with 11 bases between the two ends. This CDR3 contains 15 residues. The CDR3 DNA sequence: TGTGCCAGCAGTTTATCCCTTGGGCGGACCGGGGAGCTGTTTTTT. Its translation is CASSLSLGRTGELFF.

This clonotype was observed a few times. The chain is built from TRBV5-1 and TRBJ2-2; 11 bases are a match to TRBD2. The CDR3 is 15 amino acids. Trimming took 4 bases from V and 3 from J; bases not matched to a gene: 2. Germline V gives CDR1 SGHRS, CDR2 YFSETQ. Here the CDR3 DNA reads TGCGCCAGCAGCACACTAGCGGGAGACACCGGGGAGCTGTTTTTT. It translates to CASSTLAGDTGELFF.

This chain connects TRBV5-1 to TRBJ2-1; either TRBD1 or TRBD2 may supply D (5 bases each). V was shortened by 4 bases and J by 6 bases, with 17 bases between the two germline ends. The CDR3 extends over 15 amino acids. Germline CDR1 is SGHRS and CDR2 is YFSETQ. The CDR3 nucleotides read TGCGCCAGCAGCGCCTTCGGGGACCCCCTCAATGAGCAGTTCTTC. Amino acids: CASSAFGDPLNEQFF. Together with reference TRBV5-1 and TRBJ2-1, the CDR3 gives the full variable domain: KAGVTQTPRYLIKTRGQQVTLSCSPISGHRSVSWYQQTPGQGLQFLFEYFSETQRNKGNFPGRFSGRQFSNSRSEMNVSTLELGDSALYLCASSAFGDPLNEQFFGPGTRLTVL.

As regards this clonotype: A junction boundary mismatches the germline segment, possibly from a read error. V usage is TRBV4-1 and J usage is TRBJ2-2; a weak D match, TRBD1 (5 bases). This CDR3 contains 16 residues. Germline V gene data show CDR1 as MGHRA and CDR2 as YSYEKL. The CDR3 DNA reads TGTGCCAGCAGCCAAGTAACCACAAGGGGCTCCGGGGAGCTGTTTTTT. Amino acid sequence: CASSQVTTRGSGELFF.

This clonotype was counted many times. J is TRBJ1-2 and V is TRBV11-2; D unclear. Germline V gene sequence: CDR1 SGHAT, CDR2 FQNNGV. V was clipped by 5 bases and J by 0 bases, with 7 bases between them. The CDR3 is 13 residues long. The CDR3 sequence: CASSKGSNYGYTF. The CDR3 DNA follows: TGTGCCAGCAGCAAGGGATCTAACTATGGCTACACCTTC. The whole variable domain, filled in from reference TRBV11-2 and TRBJ1-2, reads EAGVAQSPRYKIIEKRQSVAFWCNPISGHATLYWYQQILGQGPKLLIQFQNNGVVDDSQLPKDRFSAERLKGVDSTLKIQPAKLEDSAVYLCASSKGSNYGYTFGSGTRLTVV.

This clonotype came up a few times. This chain connects TRBV27 to TRBJ1-1, with D unresolved. V was shortened by 5 bases and J by 6 bases, with 7 bases between the two germline ends. The CDR3 totals 11 residues. The germline gives CDR1 MNHEY, CDR2 SMNVEV (reference sequence). This chain's CDR3 is CASSEGSEAFF. CDR3 bases: TGTGCCAGCAGTGAAGGGTCTGAAGCTTTCTTT.